The next 21 T cell receptor beta chains were all read from a single sample in a study of blood T cell repertoires in COVID-19. Assay: immunoSEQ multiplex PCR; the TCRdb copy retains only in-frame clones and omits some. The sample includes approximately 100,000 clones, roughly nine tenths of them seen just once. Specimen: peripheral blood. These receptors were obtained from a woman older than 75 with acute or convalescent COVID-19.

This chain uses TRBV2 with TRBJ2-7; perhaps TRBD1 as D (5 bases). The CDR3 covers 13 residues. Germline loops: CDR1 SNHLY, CDR2 FYNNEI. Trimming removed 6 bases from V and 9 bases from J, with 18 bases in between. The CDR3 region has the DNA TGTGCCAGCAGGAGAGACAGTGCTGGTCTGCAGTACTTC. Its protein is CASRRDSAGLQYF.

J is TRBJ2-7 and V is TRBV29-1, with 10 nucleotides matching TRBD2. Unmatched junction bases numbered 7, after V lost 5 bases and J lost 3 bases. In germline, CDR1 is SQVTM, CDR2 ANQGSEA. The CDR3 covers 14 residues. The CDR3 spells CSVIASSGGYEQYF. The DNA of the CDR3 is TGCAGCGTTATAGCCTCTAGCGGGGGCTACGAGCAGTACTTC.

CDR3: CASSPPGTSVSNEQFF. In nucleotides, the CDR3 is TGCGCCAGCAGCCCACCCGGGACTAGCGTTTCGAATGAGCAGTTCTTC. The chain has TRBV4-1 and TRBJ2-1, with 10 bases lining up with TRBD2. V shed 4 bases and J 7 bases; nucleotides not matched to a gene: 10. The CDR3 loop spans 16 amino acids. Germline CDR1 reads MGHRA; CDR2 reads YSYEKL.

This sequence joins TRBV28 and TRBJ1-6; 8 nucleotides agree with TRBD1. The CDR3 is made up of 15 amino acids. The germline V gene encodes CDR1 MDHEN and CDR2 SYDVKM. Losses at the gene ends were 4 bases for V and 13 bases for J; bases not matched to a gene: 12. The CDR3 spells CASSSTLQGGLPLHF. The CDR3 region has the DNA TGTGCCAGCAGTTCCACCCTACAGGGGGGTTTGCCCCTCCACTTT.

The chain joins TRBV28 to TRBJ1-1; D is perhaps TRBD1 (6 bases). The CDR3 spans 15 residues. The V gene's germline CDR1 is MDHEN and CDR2 SYDVKM. Between the trimmed V and J ends, which lost 6 bases and 3 bases, there was a span of 17 bases. In DNA form, the CDR3 reads TGTGCCAGCAGGACAGGTTTGGGAGGGTACACTGAAGCTTTCTTT. As protein: CASRTGLGGYTEAFF.

The V gene is TRBV2, the J gene TRBJ1-2; D may be TRBD1 (5 bases). Germline assignment: CDR1 SNHLY and CDR2 FYNNEI. This CDR3 contains 15 residues. Trimming stripped 7 bases from V and 4 bases from J, with 19 bases between. The DNA of the CDR3 is TGTGCCAGCACCAGAGGAGGGGAAGTCCCCTATGGCTACACCTTC. Residues: CASTRGGEVPYGYTF.

Ten or more counts support this clone. This chain joins TRBV2 and TRBJ2-3; TRBD2 matches at 10 bases. Germline V CDR1 and CDR2: SNHLY, FYNNEI. This CDR3 comprises 17 residues. Germline trimming cut 4 bases from V and 0 bases from J; bases unmatched to any gene: 7. The CDR3 protein is CASSVPSGGSSTDTQYF. The DNA for the CDR3 is TGTGCCAGCAGTGTGCCTAGCGGGGGTTCTAGCACAGATACGCAGTATTTT.

This chain links TRBV24-1 with TRBJ1-5; D gene uncertain. Germline V lookup: CDR1 KGHDR, CDR2 SFDVKD. CDR3 length: 13 amino acids. The germline V and J ends were trimmed by 4 bases and 0 bases, with 3 bases remaining between them. The CDR3: CATSEYSNQPQHF. DNA for the CDR3: TGTGCCACCAGTGAATATAGCAATCAGCCCCAGCATTTT.

This chain uses TRBV11-3 with TRBJ2-2, with a possible D match to TRBD2 (5 bases). There are 15 residues in the CDR3. Germline assignment: CDR1 SGHNT and CDR2 YENEEA. V gave up 5 bases and J gave up 5 bases, with 15 bases separating them. The DNA for the CDR3 is TGTGCCAGCAGCCCCCCGGGGTTTAGTACCGGGGAGCTGTTTTTT. Protein sequence: CASSPPGFSTGELFF.

V is TRBV10-2 and J is TRBJ2-7; TRBD1 aligns across 7 bases. Germline CDR1 WSHSY, CDR2 SAAADI. Germline trimming cut 6 bases from V and 3 bases from J; bases unmatched to any gene: 11. This CDR3 has 15 amino acids. In DNA, the CDR3 is TGCGCCAGCAGGTTAGCACCGGGACAGATCTACGAGCAGTACTTC. Its protein is CASRLAPGQIYEQYF.

This chain joins TRBV2 and TRBJ2-4, with 9 bases matching TRBD2. Germline assignment: CDR1 SNHLY and CDR2 FYNNEI. The CDR3 loop spans 16 amino acids. The J segment lost 3 bases and the V segment lost 3 bases, leaving 6 bases of the junction unmatched. CDR3 coding DNA: TGTGCCAGCAGTGAGTGGGGTAGCGGGGGCAAAAACATTCAGTACTTC. Its translation: CASSEWGSGGKNIQYF.

This CDR3 reads CASSGFGTVDYGYTF. In DNA form, the CDR3 reads TGCGCCAGCAGCGGATTTGGGACAGTGGACTATGGCTACACCTTC. The V gene is TRBV5-1, the J gene TRBJ1-2; TRBD1 aligns across 7 bases. The CDR3 is made up of 15 amino acids. J gave up 3 bases and V 4 bases, and 9 bases lay outside the gene matches. CDR1 and CDR2 (germline): SGHRS, YFSETQ.

The chain carries TRBV11-2 and TRBJ2-5; 10 nucleotides match TRBD1. The CDR3 runs to 16 residues. The germline gives CDR1 SGHAT, CDR2 FQNNGV. V shed 5 bases, J shed 1 base, and the junction held 7 bases outside the gene matches. The CDR3 loop is CASSPGTGALQETQYF. CDR3 DNA: TGTGCCAGCAGCCCGGGGACAGGGGCCCTCCAAGAGACCCAGTACTTC. The variable domain in full, with the rest retrieved from reference TRBV11-2 and TRBJ2-5, is EAGVAQSPRYKIIEKRQSVAFWCNPISGHATLYWYQQILGQGPKLLIQFQNNGVVDDSQLPKDRFSAERLKGVDSTLKIQPAKLEDSAVYLCASSPGTGALQETQYFGPGTRLLVL.

The chain uses TRBV18 and TRBJ1-1; D is undetermined. The CDR3 contains 15 residues. The germline CDR1 and CDR2 sequences are KGHSH and LQKENI. Trimming took 6 bases from V and 5 from J, leaving 19 bases between them. The CDR3 DNA follows: TGTGCCAGCTCTCCCGGGTCGGGTTTTCGAACTGAAGCTTTCTTT. Its translation is CASSPGSGFRTEAFF.

J is TRBJ2-2 and V is TRBV27; possible D gene TRBD1, 6 bases. Trimming took 1 base from V and 4 from J, leaving 10 bases between them. The CDR3 sequence is 15 residues long. Germline V lookup: CDR1 MNHEY, CDR2 SMNVEV (reference sequence). CDR3 protein: CASSLWGRGTGELFF. In nucleotides, the CDR3 is TGTGCCAGCAGTTTATGGGGGCGAGGCACCGGGGAGCTGTTTTTT.

The chain carries TRBV9 and TRBJ1-3; 7 positions agree with TRBD1. V lost 0 bases, J lost 0 bases, and 3 bases stayed unmatched. This CDR3 has 16 residues. Germline V gives CDR1 SGDLS, CDR2 YYNGEE. CDR3 DNA sequence: TGTGCCAGCAGCGTAGAGCCAGGGGGCTCTGGAAACACCATATATTTT. Encoded protein: CASSVEPGGSGNTIYF.

The chain couples TRBV5-1 to TRBJ2-1, with TRBD2 matching 10 bases. Trimming cost V 4 bases and J 5 bases; bases outside gene matches: 6. The CDR3 totals 15 residues. Germline CDR1 reads SGHRS; CDR2 reads YFSETQ. CDR3: CASSHLAGVDNEQFF. The CDR3 bases are TGCGCCAGCAGCCATCTAGCGGGGGTCGACAATGAGCAGTTCTTC.

V usage is TRBV29-1 and J usage is TRBJ2-4, with TRBD2 as a possible D gene (5 bases). V was clipped by 5 bases and J by 7 bases, with 12 bases between them. This CDR3 has 12 residues. In germline, CDR1 is SQVTM, CDR2 ANQGSEA. CDR3 sequence: CSVKRDNNIQYF. DNA of the CDR3: TGCAGCGTTAAACGGGATAATAACATTCAGTACTTC.

The chain uses TRBV19 and TRBJ2-7, with D possibly being TRBD2 (7 bases). Trimming took off 5 bases at V and 1 base at J, with 12 bases between the two ends. The CDR3 is 14 residues long. Germline assignment: CDR1 LNHDA and CDR2 SQIVND (reference sequence). The CDR3 DNA follows: TGTGCCAGTAGTGAGAGGGGGGGATCCTACGAGCAGTACTTC. Amino acids: CASSERGGSYEQYF.

In its sample, this clone was seen once. The chain links TRBV7-6 to TRBJ1-3, with 11 positions matching TRBD1. The junction had 4 bases not matched to a gene; V was cut back by 4 bases and J by 2 bases. Germline V gene sequence: CDR1 SGHVS, CDR2 FNYEAQ. The CDR3 loop spans 16 amino acids. Here the CDR3 reads CASSSGQGAAGNTIYF. Here the CDR3 DNA reads TGTGCCAGCAGCTCTGGACAGGGGGCAGCTGGAAACACCATATATTTT. Filled out from reference TRBV7-6 and TRBJ1-3, the complete variable domain reads GAGVSQSPRYKVTKRGQDVALRCDPISGHVSLYWYRQALGQGPEFLTYFNYEAQQDKSGLPNDRFSAERPEGSISTLTIQRTEQRDSAMYRCASSSGQGAAGNTIYFGEGSWLTVV.

The rearrangement links TRBV30 to TRBJ2-3; 8 nucleotides agree with TRBD2. With V trimmed by 2 bases and J by 0 bases, 16 bases remained unmatched. CDR1 is GTSNPN, CDR2 SVGIG, per germline (reference sequence). This CDR3 spans 19 amino acids. CDR3: CAWSPTGGGGRRSTDTQYF. CDR3 DNA: TGTGCCTGGAGTCCCACGGGCGGCGGGGGGAGGCGGAGCACAGATACGCAGTATTTT.